These 28 T cell receptor beta chains came from one sample sequenced in a study of blood T cell repertoires in COVID-19. The data were produced by immunoSEQ multiplex PCR, yet TCRdb's version contains in-frame clones alone and is incomplete. In the table there are around 300,000 clones, almost 90% of which are singletons. The sequencing sample was made of PBMCs or T cells enriched from blood (not recorded which). These TCRs come from a young woman with acute COVID-19.

The CDR3 reads CASSQGSAYEQYF. CDR3 bases: TGTGCCAGCAGTCAAGGTAGCGCCTACGAGCAGTACTTC. The genes are TRBV27 and TRBJ2-7, with a weak D call TRBD2 (5 bases). This CDR3 is built from 13 residues. From germline, CDR1 is MNHEY and CDR2 SMNVEV (reference sequence). The germline V and J ends were trimmed by 5 bases and 2 bases, with 10 bases remaining between them.

This chain joins TRBV18 and TRBJ2-7, with TRBD1 matching over 9 bases. The V and J ends lost 3 bases and 5 bases, in that order; junction bases with no gene match: 8. The CDR3 length is 15 residues. Germline-derived CDR1 and CDR2 are KGHSH and LQKENI. CDR3 nucleotides: TGTGCCAGCTCACCGAGATCGAGGACAGGGGACGAGCAGTACTTC. Its protein is CASSPRSRTGDEQYF.

The rearrangement joins TRBV7-2 to TRBJ2-1; TRBD2 aligns across 8 bases. The CDR3 sequence is 14 residues long. Trimming removed 2 bases from V and 5 bases from J; junction bases left unmatched: 2. Germline CDR1 SGHTA, CDR2 FQGNSA. The CDR3 spells CASSLTSGNNEQFF. The CDR3 DNA reads TGTGCCAGCAGCTTAACTAGCGGTAACAATGAGCAGTTCTTC. The full variable domain, rest sourced from reference TRBV7-2 and TRBJ2-1, is GAGVSQSPSNKVTEKGKDVELRCDPISGHTALYWYRQSLGQGLEFLIYFQGNSAPDKSGLPSDRFSAERTGGSVSTLTIQRTQQEDSAVYLCASSLTSGNNEQFFGPGTRLTVL.

This sequence joins TRBV19 and TRBJ2-3, with 9 bases aligning to TRBD2. This CDR3 spans 16 amino acids. CDR1 LNHDA and CDR2 SQIVND come from the germline V gene (reference sequence). The junction had 9 bases not matched to a gene; V was cut back by 8 bases and J by 0 bases. The DNA of the CDR3 is TGTGCCAGTCGTGGCGGGAGGGTGACTAGCACAGATACGCAGTATTTT. Translated: CASRGGRVTSTDTQYF.

The chain couples TRBV9 to TRBJ2-2; the match to TRBD2 covers 8 bases. CDR3 length: 13 amino acids. Germline values: CDR1 SGDLS, CDR2 YYNGEE. V gave up 6 bases and J gave up 6 bases; unmatched junction bases: 4. The CDR3 is CASTGRAPGELFF. The CDR3 DNA is TGTGCCAGCACCGGGAGGGCCCCCGGGGAGCTGTTTTTT.

The gene calls are TRBV28 and TRBJ1-5; D gene uncertain. The CDR3 is 15 amino acids. Trimming took 2 bases from V and 4 from J, leaving 12 bases between them. CDR1 MDHEN and CDR2 SYDVKM come from the germline V gene. The CDR3 loop reads CASSLTALGNQPQHF. CDR3 DNA: TGTGCCAGCAGTTTAACGGCCCTCGGGAATCAGCCCCAGCATTTT.

The chain combines TRBV18 with TRBJ2-7, with 14 nucleotides matching TRBD2. Germline lookup yields CDR1 KGHSH and CDR2 LQKENI. CDR3 size: 19 residues. J gave up 6 bases and V 0 bases, and 13 bases lay outside the gene matches. In DNA, the CDR3 is TGTGCCAGCTCACCACCGGTGGGACTAGCGGGAGTTGGGCTGAGCGAGCAGTACTTC. Its translation: CASSPPVGLAGVGLSEQYF.

The chain links TRBV2 to TRBJ2-1, with 10 bases lining up with TRBD1. This CDR3 is 15 amino acids long. After removal of 5 bases from V and 3 bases from J, the junction contained 4 bases not matched to a gene. Germline assignment: CDR1 SNHLY and CDR2 FYNNEI. DNA for the CDR3: TGTGCCAGCAGTACCCGGGACAGGGGCTACAATGAGCAGTTCTTC. Translated: CASSTRDRGYNEQFF.

The rearrangement links TRBV5-1 to TRBJ2-1; TRBD2 aligns across 11 bases. Trimming at V came to 4 bases and at J to 5 bases, leaving 8 bases not matched to a gene. The CDR3 spans 16 residues. Looked up from germline, CDR1 is SGHRS and CDR2 is YFSETQ. CDR3 nucleotide sequence: TGCGCCAGCAGCCATACTAGCGGGAGCTATGACAATGAGCAGTTCTTC. This sequence encodes CASSHTSGSYDNEQFF.

A single count supports this clone. The chain combines TRBV10-2 with TRBJ1-4; 9 positions match TRBD1. Germline values: CDR1 WSHSY, CDR2 SAAADI. V lost 6 bases to trimming and J lost 7 bases; unmatched junction nucleotides: 9. The CDR3 is made up of 15 amino acids. CDR3 sequence reads: CASSADRGGGEKLFF. The CDR3 DNA reads as TGCGCCAGCAGCGCGGACAGGGGAGGTGGTGAAAAACTGTTTTTT.

The chain joins TRBV27 to TRBJ1-1; D gene unclear. There are 11 residues in the CDR3. V lost 5 bases and J lost 5, with 6 bases in between. In germline, CDR1 is MNHEY, CDR2 SMNVEV (reference sequence). This CDR3 is CASSTSTEAFF. The CDR3 bases are TGTGCCAGCAGTACTAGTACTGAAGCTTTCTTT.

This chain joins TRBV14 and TRBJ2-1; the match to TRBD2 covers 12 bases. The CDR3 sequence is 21 residues long. V dropped 4 bases and J dropped 0; count of bases not matched to a gene: 16. The germline V gene encodes CDR1 SGHDN and CDR2 FVKESK. The CDR3 loop reads CASSLRPLAGGFLSSYNEQFF. For the CDR3, the DNA is TGTGCCAGCAGCCTACGACCTCTAGCGGGAGGGTTCTTATCCTCCTACAATGAGCAGTTCTTC.

This sequence joins TRBV10-2 and TRBJ2-5; 8 nucleotides match TRBD1. CDR3 length equals 16 residues. Germline-derived CDR1 and CDR2 are WSHSY and SAAADI. J was trimmed by 1 base and V by 3 bases; bases with no gene match: 7. The CDR3 sequence: CASSDRDRIPQETQYF. CDR3 nucleotide sequence: TGCGCCAGCAGTGATAGGGACAGGATACCCCAAGAGACCCAGTACTTC.

CDR3 protein: CASSPGGSSSYEQYF. CDR3 bases: TGTGCCAGCAGCCCGGGGGGATCCAGCTCCTACGAGCAGTACTTC. This chain joins TRBV6-5 and TRBJ2-7; 7 nucleotides align to TRBD2. Germline CDR1 reads MNHEY; CDR2 reads SVGAGI. The CDR3 loop spans 15 amino acids. V dropped 6 bases and J dropped 0; count of bases not matched to a gene: 8.

The chain employs TRBV5-1 and TRBJ1-1; perhaps TRBD1 as D (6 bases). Trimming pared 3 bases from V and 1 base from J, leaving 19 bases between. This CDR3 has 17 residues. The germline V gene encodes CDR1 SGHRS and CDR2 YFSETQ. The CDR3 is CASSSRIFDRKNTEAFF. For the CDR3, the DNA is TGCGCCAGCAGCTCCCGTATATTTGACAGGAAGAACACTGAAGCTTTCTTT.

Only one count was recorded for this clone. This rearrangement joins TRBV5-8 to TRBJ1-2; a weak D match, TRBD1 (5 bases). This CDR3 region has 13 residues. The V and J ends lost 3 bases and 4 bases respectively, with 10 bases between them. Germline V CDR1 and CDR2: SGHTS, YDEGEE. The CDR3: CASSWDFSYGYTF. The CDR3 region has the DNA TGTGCCAGCAGCTGGGACTTTAGCTATGGCTACACCTTC.

The rearrangement uses TRBV5-1 and TRBJ2-1; possible D gene TRBD2, 6 bases. V was shortened by 6 bases and J by 9 bases, with 13 bases between the two germline ends. CDR1 and CDR2 from the germline V gene are SGHRS and YFSETQ. There are 12 residues in the CDR3. DNA for the CDR3: TGCGCCAGCACCCTCCTGGAGGGTGAGCAGTTCTTC. Its protein is CASTLLEGEQFF. Complete variable domain (other parts from reference TRBV5-1 and TRBJ2-1): KAGVTQTPRYLIKTRGQQVTLSCSPISGHRSVSWYQQTPGQGLQFLFEYFSETQRNKGNFPGRFSGRQFSNSRSEMNVSTLELGDSALYLCASTLLEGEQFFGPGTRLTVL.

A single count supports this clone. This chain uses TRBV19 with TRBJ1-3; D is perhaps TRBD1 (6 bases). The ends were cut back, 5 bases at V and 8 bases at J, with 13 bases in the middle. The CDR3 loop spans 13 amino acids. Germline CDR1 reads LNHDA; CDR2 reads SQIVND (reference sequence). The CDR3 nucleotides are TGTGCCAGTAGTCTGCGGACAGAGGACACCATATATTTT. This gives the protein CASSLRTEDTIYF. The whole variable domain, filled in from reference TRBV19 and TRBJ1-3, reads DGGITQSPKYLFRKEGQNVTLSCEQNLNHDAMYWYRQDPGQGLRLIYYSQIVNDFQKGDIAEGYSVSREKKESFPLTVTSAQKNPTAFYLCASSLRTEDTIYFGEGSWLTVV.

The CDR3 sequence is CASSYPLGQTYEQYF. The CDR3 nucleotides are TGTGCCAGCAGTTACCCATTGGGACAGACATACGAGCAGTACTTC. The V call is TRBV6-2 or TRBV6-3, the J call TRBJ2-7; the match to TRBD1 covers 7 bases. The CDR3 contains 15 residues. From germline, CDR1 is MNHEY and CDR2 SVGEGT. V lost 2 bases, J lost 4 bases, and 8 bases stayed unmatched.

The genes are TRBV6-1 and TRBJ1-1; unclear D gene. Germline CDR1 MNHNS, CDR2 SASEGT. The CDR3 totals 14 residues. V lost 2 bases, J lost 3 bases, and 10 bases lay in between. CDR3 in amino acids: CASSEHEGDTEAFF. CDR3 nucleotides: TGTGCCAGCAGTGAACACGAGGGCGACACTGAAGCTTTCTTT.

V and J are TRBV6-5 and TRBJ1-1; TRBD1 matches 7 bases. V shed 6 bases, J shed 0 bases, and the junction held 7 bases outside the gene matches. Germline assignment: CDR1 MNHEY and CDR2 SVGAGI. The CDR3 totals 15 residues. The CDR3 reads CASRGSGTVNTEAFF. The CDR3 DNA follows: TGTGCCAGCAGAGGTTCCGGGACAGTGAACACTGAAGCTTTCTTT.

This clone occurred a few times. This chain links TRBV5-1 with TRBJ2-7; 9 bases agree with TRBD2. Germline V gene data show CDR1 as SGHRS and CDR2 as YFSETQ. The V and J ends lost 4 bases and 3 bases, in that order; junction bases with no gene match: 8. This CDR3 is built from 15 residues. The CDR3 is CASSPLAGEVYEQYF. Here the CDR3 DNA reads TGCGCCAGCAGCCCCTTAGCGGGAGAGGTCTACGAGCAGTACTTC. Supplemented by reference TRBV5-1 and TRBJ2-7, the full variable domain reads KAGVTQTPRYLIKTRGQQVTLSCSPISGHRSVSWYQQTPGQGLQFLFEYFSETQRNKGNFPGRFSGRQFSNSRSEMNVSTLELGDSALYLCASSPLAGEVYEQYFGPGTRLTVT.

The chain couples TRBV28 to TRBJ2-3, with TRBD2 matching over 15 bases. V shed 4 bases and J 6 bases; nucleotides not matched to a gene: 5. CDR3 size: 16 residues. Germline CDR1 reads MDHEN; CDR2 reads SYDVKM. The CDR3 DNA is TGTGCCAGCAGTTCGGGACTAGCGGGAGGTGCGGATACGCAGTATTTT. Protein sequence: CASSSGLAGGADTQYF. Looking up the rest from reference TRBV28 and TRBJ2-3 gives the full variable domain: DVKVTQSSRYLVKRTGEKVFLECVQDMDHENMFWYRQDPGLGLRLIYFSYDVKMKEKGDIPEGYSVSREKKERFSLILESASTNQTSMYLCASSSGLAGGADTQYFGPGTRLTVL.

The chain joins TRBV19 to TRBJ1-6, with D unresolved. V lost 5 bases to trimming and J lost 5 bases, with 10 bases between them. The CDR3 covers 14 residues. The V gene's germline CDR1 is LNHDA and CDR2 SQIVND (reference sequence). The CDR3 reads CASSSPGNNSPLHF. As DNA, the CDR3 is TGTGCCAGTAGTTCCCCGGGGAATAATTCACCCCTCCACTTT. The full variable domain, completed using reference TRBV19 and TRBJ1-6, is DGGITQSPKYLFRKEGQNVTLSCEQNLNHDAMYWYRQDPGQGLRLIYYSQIVNDFQKGDIAEGYSVSREKKESFPLTVTSAQKNPTAFYLCASSSPGNNSPLHFGNGTRLTVT.

J is TRBJ1-5 and V is TRBV6-4, with a tentative D call TRBD1 (6 bases). CDR1 is MRHNA, CDR2 SNTAGT, per germline. The V gene lost 5 bases and the J gene lost 1 base, with 6 bases spanning the gap. The CDR3 contains 13 residues. DNA for the CDR3: TGTGCCAGCAGTACAGGGAGCAATCAGCCCCAGCATTTT. The encoded protein is CASSTGSNQPQHF.

The chain joins TRBV2 to TRBJ2-7; 10 positions agree with TRBD1. CDR3 length equals 16 residues. Germline V gene lookup returns CDR1 SNHLY and CDR2 FYNNEI. J gave up 7 bases and V 7 bases, and 16 bases lay outside the gene matches. The chain's CDR3 is CASKLTGTGVRLEQYF. CDR3 nucleotide sequence: TGTGCCAGCAAGCTTACCGGGACAGGGGTACGCTTGGAGCAGTACTTC.

This chain joins TRBV7-3 and TRBJ2-1; D might be TRBD1 (7 bases). The CDR3 has 16 amino acids. Per the germline V gene, CDR1 is SGHTA and CDR2 is FQGTGA. V lost 5 bases and J 0 bases, leaving 14 bases between the germline ends. The CDR3 region is CASSVQGTDSYNEQFF. The DNA for the CDR3 is TGTGCCAGCAGCGTACAGGGGACTGACTCCTACAATGAGCAGTTCTTC.

This chain joins TRBV28 and TRBJ2-7; 7 nucleotides agree with TRBD1. Germline CDR1 MDHEN, CDR2 SYDVKM. The V and J ends lost 3 bases and 3 bases, in that order; junction bases with no gene match: 14. The CDR3 loop spans 17 amino acids. DNA for the CDR3: TGTGCCAGCAGTTTCCTTGTACAGGGGATCGAGTTCTACGAGCAGTACTTC. Translation: CASSFLVQGIEFYEQYF. Variable domain in full (rest from reference TRBV28 and TRBJ2-7): DVKVTQSSRYLVKRTGEKVFLECVQDMDHENMFWYRQDPGLGLRLIYFSYDVKMKEKGDIPEGYSVSREKKERFSLILESASTNQTSMYLCASSFLVQGIEFYEQYFGPGTRLTVT.